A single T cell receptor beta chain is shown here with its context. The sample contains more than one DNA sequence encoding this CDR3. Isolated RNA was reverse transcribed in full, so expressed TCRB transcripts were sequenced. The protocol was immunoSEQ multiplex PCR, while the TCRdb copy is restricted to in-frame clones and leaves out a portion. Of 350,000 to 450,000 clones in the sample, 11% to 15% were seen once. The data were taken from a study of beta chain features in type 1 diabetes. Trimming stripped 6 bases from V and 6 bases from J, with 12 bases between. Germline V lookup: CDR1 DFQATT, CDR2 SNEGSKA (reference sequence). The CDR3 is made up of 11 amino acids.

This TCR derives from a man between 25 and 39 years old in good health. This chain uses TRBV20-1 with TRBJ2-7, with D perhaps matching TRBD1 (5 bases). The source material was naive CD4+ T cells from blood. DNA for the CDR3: TGCAGTGCCTCACAGGCTGGCGAGCAGTACTTC. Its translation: CSASQAGEQYF.